This T cell receptor (beta chain) derives from a study of T-cell reconstitution after alpha-beta-depleted transplantation in children. Study-level findings and limits: By about two months after transplant, alpha-beta T cells reportedly arose from several hundred graft clones that had expanded. When one year had passed after transplant, most T-cell counts and diversity came from newly produced T cells.

The CDR3 totals 16 residues. Trimming pared 4 bases from V and 0 bases from J, leaving 14 bases between. Germline-derived CDR1 and CDR2 are LGHDT and YNNKEL (reference sequence). As to this clonotype: Antigen unknown.

TCRbeta library preparation incorporated unique molecular identifiers. In TCRdb, the PCR reads were re-called with MiXCR into one record per CDR3 protein. The sample has roughly 490,000 distinct CDR3 sequences, 9.5% to 12% seen once; the top ten hold 12% to 15%. This TCR was sampled from a female patient aged 2-9 years who had a stem cell transplant for aplastic anemia, so the T cells may come from the graft donor. J is TRBJ2-3 and V is TRBV3-1; tentatively, D is TRBD2 (5 bases). The specimen was PBMCs, mostly from graft donor cells, collected 180 days after TCRalphabeta/CD19-depleted stem cell transplant. The CDR3: CASSLNGVLSTDTQYF. In nucleotides, the CDR3 is TGTGCCAGCAGCCTTAACGGGGTACTTAGCACAGATACGCAGTATTTT.